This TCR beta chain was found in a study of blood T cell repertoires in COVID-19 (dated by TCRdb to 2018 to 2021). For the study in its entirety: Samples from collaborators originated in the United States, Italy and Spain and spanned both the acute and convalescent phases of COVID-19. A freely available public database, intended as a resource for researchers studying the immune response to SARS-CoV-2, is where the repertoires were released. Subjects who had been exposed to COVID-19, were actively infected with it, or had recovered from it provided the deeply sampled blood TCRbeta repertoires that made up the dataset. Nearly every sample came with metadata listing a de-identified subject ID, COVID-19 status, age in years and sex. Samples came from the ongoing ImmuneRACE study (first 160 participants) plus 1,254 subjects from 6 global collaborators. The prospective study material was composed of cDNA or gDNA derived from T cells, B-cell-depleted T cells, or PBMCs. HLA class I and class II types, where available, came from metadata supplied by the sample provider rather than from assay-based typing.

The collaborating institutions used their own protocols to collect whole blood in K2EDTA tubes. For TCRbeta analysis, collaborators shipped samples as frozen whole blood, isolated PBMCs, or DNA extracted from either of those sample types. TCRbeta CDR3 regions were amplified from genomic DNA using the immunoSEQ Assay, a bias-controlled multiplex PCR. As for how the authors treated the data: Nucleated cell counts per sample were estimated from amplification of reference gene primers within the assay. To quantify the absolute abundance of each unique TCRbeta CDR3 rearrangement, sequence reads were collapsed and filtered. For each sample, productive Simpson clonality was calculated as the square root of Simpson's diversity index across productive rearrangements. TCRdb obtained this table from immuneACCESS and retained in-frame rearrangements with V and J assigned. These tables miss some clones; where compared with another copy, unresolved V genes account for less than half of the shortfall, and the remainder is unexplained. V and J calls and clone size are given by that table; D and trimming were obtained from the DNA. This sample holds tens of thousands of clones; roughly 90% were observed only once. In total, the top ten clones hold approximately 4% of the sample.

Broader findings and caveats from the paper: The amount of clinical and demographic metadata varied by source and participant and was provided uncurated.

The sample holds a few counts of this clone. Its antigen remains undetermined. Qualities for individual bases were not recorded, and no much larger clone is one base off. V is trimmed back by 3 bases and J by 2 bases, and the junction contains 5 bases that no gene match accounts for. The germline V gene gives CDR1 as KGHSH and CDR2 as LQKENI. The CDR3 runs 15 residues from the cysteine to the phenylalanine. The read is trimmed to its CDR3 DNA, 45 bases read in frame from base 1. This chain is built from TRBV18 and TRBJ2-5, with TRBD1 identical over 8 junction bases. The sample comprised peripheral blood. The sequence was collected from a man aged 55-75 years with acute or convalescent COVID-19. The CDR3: CASSPDRTGQETQYF. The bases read TGTGCCAGCTCACCGGATCGGACAGGGCAAGAGACCCAGTACTTC. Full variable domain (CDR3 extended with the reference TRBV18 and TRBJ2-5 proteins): NAGVMQNPRHLVRRRGQEARLRCSPMKGHSHVYWYRQLPEEGLKFMVYLQKENIIDESGMPKERFSAEFPKEGPSILRIQQVVRGDSAAYFCASSPDRTGQETQYFGPGTRLLVL.